This TCR beta chain came from a study of CXCR3-negative and CXCR3-positive naive CD8 T cells. There are 14 residues in the CDR3. Germline CDR1 and CDR2: SEHNR and FQNEAQ (reference sequence). TRB cDNA libraries were made by UMI-labeled 5' RACE. TCRdb re-called the 5' RACE reads; one entry per CDR3 protein, DNA not given. The sample includes about 38,000 distinct CDR3 sequences. The sequence was collected from a human donor in good health. Some clones in this sample may be carry-over from other donors' samples. The material sequenced was memory CD8+ T cells from blood. This rearrangement joins TRBV7-9 to TRBJ2-7; TCRdb picks TRBD2, but there is no DNA to check that call. The CDR3 reads CASSTREVFDEQYF.